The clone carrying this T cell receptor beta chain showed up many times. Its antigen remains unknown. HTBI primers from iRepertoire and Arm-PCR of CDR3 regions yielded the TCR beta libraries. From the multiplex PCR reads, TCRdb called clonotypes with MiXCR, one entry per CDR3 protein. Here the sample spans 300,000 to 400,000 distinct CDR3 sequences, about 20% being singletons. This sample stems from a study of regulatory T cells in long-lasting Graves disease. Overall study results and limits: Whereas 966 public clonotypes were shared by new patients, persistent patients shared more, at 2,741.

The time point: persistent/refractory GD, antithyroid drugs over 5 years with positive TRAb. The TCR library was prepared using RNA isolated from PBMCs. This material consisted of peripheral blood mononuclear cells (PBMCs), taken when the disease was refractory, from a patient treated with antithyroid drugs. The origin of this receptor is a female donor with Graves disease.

The CDR3 spells CASSLDGSSYNSPLHF. The CDR3 DNA sequence: TGTGCCAGCAGCTTAGATGGCAGCTCCTATAATTCACCCCTCCACTTT. The chain joins TRBV7-2 to TRBJ1-6; no reliable D call. Germline CDR1 SGHTA, CDR2 FQGNSA. The ends were cut back, 1 base at V and 0 bases at J, with 7 bases in the middle. The CDR3 has 16 residues.